This paragraph reports one T cell receptor (beta chain). The ends lost 2 bases at V and 4 bases at J; junction bases unmatched: 6. The CDR3 has 15 amino acids. CDR1 is DFQATT and CDR2 is SNEGSKA in the germline V gene (reference sequence). The study sequenced TCR beta in blood CD8+ and CD4+ T cells. The study used treatment-naive patients who had stable or active relapsing-remitting disease as multiple sclerosis controls. Negative isolation yielded CD4+ and CD8+ T cells, and FACS enriched TEMRA cells. The sample originates from a study of CD8 T cells in Susac syndrome. About 0.45 to 1 ug RNA was reverse transcribed with random hexamers. The amplification used immunoSEQ multiplex PCR on TCR beta CDR3; it spanned 54 Vbeta and 13 Jbeta. MiXCR, run by TCRdb on the immunoSEQ multiplex PCR reads, gives a single entry per CDR3 protein. The top ten clones hold approximately 0.065% of a sample with about 300,000 distinct CDR3 sequences, approximately 90% of them seen once.

The chain carries TRBV20-1 and TRBJ2-7, with 12 bases that match TRBD1. The TCR comes from a human donor with multiple sclerosis. Material for sequencing was CD4+ T cells from PBMCs. The CDR3 reads CSARTGTGGRYEQYF. The CDR3 region has the DNA TGCAGTGCTAGAACCGGGACAGGGGGCAGATACGAGCAGTACTTC.